The table lists the clone carrying this T cell receptor beta chain with a few counts. The sample comes from a study of T-cell reconstitution after alpha-beta-depleted transplantation in children. A library of TCRbeta sequences, prepared with unique molecular identifiers, was generated. From the PCR reads, TCRdb called clonotypes with MiXCR, one entry per CDR3 protein. The sample gives more than 450,000 distinct CDR3 sequences, about 16% of which show up once; roughly 3.3% is in the top ten. Germline CDR1 and CDR2: MNHEY and SMNVEV (reference sequence). CDR3 length: 14 amino acids. J lost 6 bases, V lost 3 bases, and 4 bases had no gene match.

The chain links TRBV27 to TRBJ2-7; the match to TRBD1 covers 11 bases. The sequence was obtained from a human donor who donated a stem cell graft to a child with acute lymphoblastic leukemia. Sequencing used PBMCs from the stem cell graft donor, obtained from the stem cell graft. CDR3 bases: TGTGCCAGCAGTTTTGGGACAGGGGGTGTCGAGCAGTACTTC. Protein: CASSFGTGGVEQYF.